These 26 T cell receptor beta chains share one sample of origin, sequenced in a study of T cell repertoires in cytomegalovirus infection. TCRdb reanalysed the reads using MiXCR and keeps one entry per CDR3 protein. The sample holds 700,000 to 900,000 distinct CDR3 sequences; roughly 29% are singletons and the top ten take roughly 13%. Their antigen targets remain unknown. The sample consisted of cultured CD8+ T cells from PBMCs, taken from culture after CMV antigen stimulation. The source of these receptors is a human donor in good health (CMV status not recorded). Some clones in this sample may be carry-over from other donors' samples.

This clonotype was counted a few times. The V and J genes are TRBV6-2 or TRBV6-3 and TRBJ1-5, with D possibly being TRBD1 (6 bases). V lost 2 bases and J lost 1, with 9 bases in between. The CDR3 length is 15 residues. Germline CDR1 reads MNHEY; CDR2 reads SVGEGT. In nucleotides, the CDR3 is TGTGCCAGCAGTTACCAGGGGACGAGCAATCAGCCCCAGCATTTT. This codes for CASSYQGTSNQPQHF.

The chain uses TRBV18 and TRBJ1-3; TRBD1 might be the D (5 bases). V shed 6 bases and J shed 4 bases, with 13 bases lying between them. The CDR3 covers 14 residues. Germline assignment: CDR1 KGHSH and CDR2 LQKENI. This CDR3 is CASSLGTVGNTIYF. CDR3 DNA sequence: TGTGCCAGCTCCCTCGGGACTGTCGGAAACACCATATATTTT.

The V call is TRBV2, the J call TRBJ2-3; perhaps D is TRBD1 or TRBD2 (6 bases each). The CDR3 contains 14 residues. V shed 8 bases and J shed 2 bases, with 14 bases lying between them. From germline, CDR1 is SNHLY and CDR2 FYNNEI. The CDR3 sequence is CASLGGTYTDTQYF. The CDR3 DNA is TGTGCCAGCTTAGGGGGGACCTACACAGATACGCAGTATTTT.

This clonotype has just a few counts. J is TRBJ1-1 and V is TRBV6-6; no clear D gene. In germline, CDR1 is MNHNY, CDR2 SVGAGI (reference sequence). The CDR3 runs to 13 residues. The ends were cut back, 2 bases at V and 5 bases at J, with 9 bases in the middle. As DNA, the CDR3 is TGTGCCAGCAGTTACACCCCGAGTACTGAAGCTTTCTTT. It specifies CASSYTPSTEAFF.

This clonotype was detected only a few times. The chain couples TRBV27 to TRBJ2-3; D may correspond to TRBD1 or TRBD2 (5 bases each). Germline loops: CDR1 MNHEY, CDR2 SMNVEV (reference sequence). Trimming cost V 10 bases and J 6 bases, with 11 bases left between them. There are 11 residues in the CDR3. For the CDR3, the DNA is TGTGCCACCCTTTGGGGGGATACGCAGTATTTT. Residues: CATLWGDTQYF.

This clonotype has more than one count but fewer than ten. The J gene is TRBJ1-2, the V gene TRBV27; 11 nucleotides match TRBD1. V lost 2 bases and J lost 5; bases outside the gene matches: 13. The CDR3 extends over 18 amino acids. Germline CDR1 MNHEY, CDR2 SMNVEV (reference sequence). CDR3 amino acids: CASSLAPGQGEGGYGYTF. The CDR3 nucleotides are TGTGCCAGCAGTTTAGCCCCGGGACAGGGGGAAGGAGGGTATGGCTACACCTTC.

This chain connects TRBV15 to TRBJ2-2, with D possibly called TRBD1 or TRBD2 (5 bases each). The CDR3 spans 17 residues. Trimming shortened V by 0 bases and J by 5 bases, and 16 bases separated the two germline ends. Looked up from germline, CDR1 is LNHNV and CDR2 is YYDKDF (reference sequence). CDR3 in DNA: TGTGCCACCAGCAGAGATTTAACAGGACTGGGGACCGGGGAGCTGTTTTTT. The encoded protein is CATSRDLTGLGTGELFF.

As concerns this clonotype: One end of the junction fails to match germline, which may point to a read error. The CDR3 DNA follows: TGTGCTAGCAGCCCCATGGGGGGGCAAGAGACCCAGTACTTC. Protein: CASSPMGGQETQYF. The chain recombines TRBV7-7 with TRBJ2-5; 7 bases agree with TRBD2. The CDR3 consists of 14 residues. In germline, CDR1 is SSHAT, CDR2 FNYEAQ (reference sequence).

CDR3 amino acids: CSVEKDRPYEQYF. The CDR3, as DNA: TGCAGCGTTGAAAAGGACAGGCCCTACGAGCAGTACTTC. The chain has TRBV29-1 and TRBJ2-7, with TRBD1 matching over 7 bases. V lost 2 bases to trimming and J lost 2 bases; unmatched junction nucleotides: 3. The germline gives CDR1 SQVTM, CDR2 ANQGSEA. The CDR3 runs to 13 residues.

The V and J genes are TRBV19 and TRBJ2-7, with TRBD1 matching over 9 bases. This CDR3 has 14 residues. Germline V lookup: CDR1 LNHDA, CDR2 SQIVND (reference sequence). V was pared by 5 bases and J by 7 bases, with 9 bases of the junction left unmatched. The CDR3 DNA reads TGTGCCAGTAGTCCCCGGACAGGGGACGGGGAGCAGTACTTC. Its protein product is CASSPRTGDGEQYF.

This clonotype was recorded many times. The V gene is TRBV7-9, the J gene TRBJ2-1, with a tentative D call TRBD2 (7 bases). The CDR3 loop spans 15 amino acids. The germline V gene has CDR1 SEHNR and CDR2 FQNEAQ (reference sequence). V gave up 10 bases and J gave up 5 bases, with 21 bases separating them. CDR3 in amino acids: CATKGGTAGDNEQFF. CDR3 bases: TGTGCCACCAAGGGGGGGACTGCCGGAGACAATGAGCAGTTCTTC. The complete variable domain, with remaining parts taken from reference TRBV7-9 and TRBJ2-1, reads DTGVSQNPRHKITKRGQNVTFRCDPISEHNRLYWYRQTLGQGPEFLTYFQNEAQLEKSRLLSDRFSAERPKGSFSTLEIQRTEQGDSAMYLCATKGGTAGDNEQFFGPGTRLTVL.

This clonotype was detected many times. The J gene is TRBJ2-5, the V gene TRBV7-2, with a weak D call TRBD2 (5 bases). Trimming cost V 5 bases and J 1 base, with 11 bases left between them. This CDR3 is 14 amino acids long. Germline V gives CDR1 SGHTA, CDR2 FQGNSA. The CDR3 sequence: CASSPRLFQETQYF. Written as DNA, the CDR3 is TGTGCCAGCAGCCCCCGACTATTCCAAGAGACCCAGTACTTC.

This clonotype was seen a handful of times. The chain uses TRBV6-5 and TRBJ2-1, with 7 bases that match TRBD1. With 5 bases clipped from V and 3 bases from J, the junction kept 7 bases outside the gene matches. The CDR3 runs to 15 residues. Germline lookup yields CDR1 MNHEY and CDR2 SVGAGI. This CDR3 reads CASSTYRGSYNEQFF. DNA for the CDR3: TGTGCCAGCAGTACTTACAGGGGTAGCTACAATGAGCAGTTCTTC.

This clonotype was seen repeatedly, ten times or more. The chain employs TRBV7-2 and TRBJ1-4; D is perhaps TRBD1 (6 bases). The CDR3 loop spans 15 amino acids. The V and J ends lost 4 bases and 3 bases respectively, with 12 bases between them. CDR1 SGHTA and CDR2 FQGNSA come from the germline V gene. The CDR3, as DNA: TGTGCCAGCAGCTATGTGGACAGTCCTAATGAAAAACTGTTTTTT. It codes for CASSYVDSPNEKLFF.

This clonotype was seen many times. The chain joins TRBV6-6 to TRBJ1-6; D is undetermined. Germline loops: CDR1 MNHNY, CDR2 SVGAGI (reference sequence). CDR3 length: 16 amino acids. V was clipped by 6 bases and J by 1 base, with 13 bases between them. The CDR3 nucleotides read TGTGCCAGCAGACAGACCGGCGCGTCCTATAATTCACCCCTCCACTTT. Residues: CASRQTGASYNSPLHF.

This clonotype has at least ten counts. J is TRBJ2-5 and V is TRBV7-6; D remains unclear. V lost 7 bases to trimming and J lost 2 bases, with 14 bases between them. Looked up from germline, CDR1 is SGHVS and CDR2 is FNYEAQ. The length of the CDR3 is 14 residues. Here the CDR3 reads CASKIQGLQETQYF. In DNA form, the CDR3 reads TGTGCCAGCAAAATCCAAGGGTTACAAGAGACCCAGTACTTC.

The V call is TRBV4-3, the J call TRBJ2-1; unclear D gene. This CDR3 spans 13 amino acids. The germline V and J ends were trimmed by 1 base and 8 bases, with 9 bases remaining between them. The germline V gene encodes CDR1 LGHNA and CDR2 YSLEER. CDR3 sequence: CASSQARTDEQFF. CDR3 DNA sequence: TGCGCCAGCAGCCAAGCGAGAACCGATGAGCAGTTCTTC.

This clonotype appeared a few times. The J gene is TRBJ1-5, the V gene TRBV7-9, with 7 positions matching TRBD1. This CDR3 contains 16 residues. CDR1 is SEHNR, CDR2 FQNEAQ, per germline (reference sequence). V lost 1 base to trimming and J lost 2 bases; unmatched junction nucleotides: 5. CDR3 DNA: TGTGCCAGCAGCTTAGACAGGGGAGGAGGCAATCAGCCCCAGCATTTT. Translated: CASSLDRGGGNQPQHF.

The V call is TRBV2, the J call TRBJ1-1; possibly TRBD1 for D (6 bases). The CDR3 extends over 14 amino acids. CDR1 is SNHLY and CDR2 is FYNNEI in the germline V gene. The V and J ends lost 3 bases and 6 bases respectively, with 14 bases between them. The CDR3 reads CASSDTGTRAEAFF. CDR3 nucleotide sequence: TGTGCCAGCAGTGACACAGGGACGAGGGCTGAAGCTTTCTTT.

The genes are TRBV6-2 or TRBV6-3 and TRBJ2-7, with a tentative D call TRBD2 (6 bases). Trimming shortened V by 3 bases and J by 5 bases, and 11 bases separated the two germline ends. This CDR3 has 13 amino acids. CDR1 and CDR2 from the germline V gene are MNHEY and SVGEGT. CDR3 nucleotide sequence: TGTGCCAGCAGTTATGGGGAGGTCAACGAGCAGTACGTC. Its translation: CASSYGEVNEQYV.

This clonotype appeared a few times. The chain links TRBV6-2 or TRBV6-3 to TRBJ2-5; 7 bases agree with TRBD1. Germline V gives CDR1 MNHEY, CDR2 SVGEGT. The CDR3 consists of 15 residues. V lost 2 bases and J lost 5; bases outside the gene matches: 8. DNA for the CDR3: TGTGCCAGCAGTTACCGGGCAGGGGGTTTGGAGACCCAGTACTTC. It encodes CASSYRAGGLETQYF.

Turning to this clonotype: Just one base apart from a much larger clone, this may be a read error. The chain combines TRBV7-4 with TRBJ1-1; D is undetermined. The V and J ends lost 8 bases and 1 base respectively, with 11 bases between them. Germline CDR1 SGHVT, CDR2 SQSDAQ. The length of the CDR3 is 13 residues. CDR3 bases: TGTGCCAGCGGCACAAACTCGAACACTGAAGCTTTCTTT. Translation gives CASGTNSNTEAFF.

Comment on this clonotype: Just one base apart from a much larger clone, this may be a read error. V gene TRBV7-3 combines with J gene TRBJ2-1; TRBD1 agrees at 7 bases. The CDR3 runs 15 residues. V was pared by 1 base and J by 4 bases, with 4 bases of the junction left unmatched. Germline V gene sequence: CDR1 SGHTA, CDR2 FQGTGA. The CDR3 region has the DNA TGTGCCAGCAGCTTAAAAGGGACAGAATACAATGAGCAGTTCTTC. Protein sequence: CASSLKGTEYNEQFF.

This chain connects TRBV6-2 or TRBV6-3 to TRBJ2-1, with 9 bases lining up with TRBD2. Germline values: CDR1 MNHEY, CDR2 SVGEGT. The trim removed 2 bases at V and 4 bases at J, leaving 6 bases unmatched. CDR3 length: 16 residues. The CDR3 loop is CASSYEAGGAYNEQFF. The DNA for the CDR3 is TGTGCCAGCAGTTACGAAGCGGGGGGAGCGTACAATGAGCAGTTCTTC.

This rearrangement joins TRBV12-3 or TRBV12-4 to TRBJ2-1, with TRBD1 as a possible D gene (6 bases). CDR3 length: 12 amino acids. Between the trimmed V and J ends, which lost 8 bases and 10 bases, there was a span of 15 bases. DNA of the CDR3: TGTGCCAGCTGCCGAACCGGGACAGAGCAGTTCTTC. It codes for CASCRTGTEQFF.

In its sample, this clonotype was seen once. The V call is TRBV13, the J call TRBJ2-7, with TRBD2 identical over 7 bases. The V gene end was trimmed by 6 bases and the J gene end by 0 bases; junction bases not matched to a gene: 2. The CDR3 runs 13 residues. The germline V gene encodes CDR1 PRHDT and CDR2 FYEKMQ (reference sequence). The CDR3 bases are TGTGCCAGCAGGCGGGGGAGCTCCTACGAGCAGTACGTC. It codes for CASRRGSSYEQYV.